The entry that follows covers one TCR beta chain sequence. The antigen remains unidentified. With a J-beta primer mix and a sample-barcoded 5' primer, a second PCR ran roughly 6 to 12 cycles. Tags on each cDNA molecule came from a template-switch adaptor with 12 random nucleotides. Using its own MiXCR run on the 5' RACE reads, TCRdb lists one record per CDR3 protein. The repertoire includes about 1.5 million distinct CDR3 sequences, around 40% of them detected once, and about 4% sits in the top ten. The entry originates in a study of blood T cells in healthy people across ages. Study conclusions and caveats: The study regarded diversity estimates from one million T cells as underestimates.

The V gene's germline CDR1 is MNHEY and CDR2 SVGEGT. The trim removed 2 bases at V and 2 bases at J, leaving 8 bases unmatched. This CDR3 spans 17 amino acids. The receptor comes from a woman aged 18-30 years in good health. The chain links TRBV6-2 or TRBV6-3 to TRBJ1-2; 10 bases line up with TRBD1. The sequenced sample consisted of blood. CDR3 sequence reads: CASSYHLTGGANYGYTF. Written as DNA, the CDR3 is TGTGCCAGCAGTTACCACCTGACAGGGGGCGCGAACTATGGCTACACCTTC.